The entry that follows covers one T cell receptor (beta chain) sequence. Its antigen is currently unknown. These data belong to a study of siplizumab effects on memory and regulatory T cells. Only in-frame clones appear in the TCRdb table, and some are missing; sequencing was by immunoSEQ multiplex PCR. The sample holds around 78,000 clones, about 90% seen once. The CDR3 totals 11 residues. The V and J ends lost 3 bases and 6 bases respectively, with 5 bases between them. Looked up from germline, CDR1 is SEHNR and CDR2 is FQNEAQ (reference sequence). Whole-study results and caveats: Siplizumab, the agent tested, significantly reduced alloreactive sequences traceable to unstimulated CD4+ memory cells.

This sequence joins TRBV7-9 and TRBJ1-1; no reliable D call. The receptor was isolated from a human donor in good health. Sequencing was performed on CD8+ T cells sorted from blood. In DNA form, the CDR3 reads TGTGCCAGCAGCTTGAGCCCTGAAGCTTTCTTT. Its protein is CASSLSPEAFF.